These 3 T cell receptor beta chains originate from one sample sequenced in a study of blood T cell repertoires in COVID-19 (dated by TCRdb to the early 2020s). Library creation used the immunoSEQ multiplex PCR assay. Imported from immuneACCESS, the table was reduced by TCRdb to in-frame sequences with V and J called. These copies leave out some clones; in studies compared against another copy, an unresolved V gene accounts for under half, and the cause of the remainder is not known. This sample has about 220,000 clones in its table, and around 90% of those were observed once. The ten largest clones add up to more than 13% of the sample. Input material: PBMCs or T cells enriched from blood (not recorded which). The receptors originated from a man aged 25-45 years who had been exposed to COVID-19.

The chain recombines TRBV25-1 with TRBJ2-4, with 8 bases that match TRBD2. There are 13 residues in the CDR3. Trimming at V came to 3 bases and at J to 9 bases, leaving 4 bases not matched to a gene. Germline V CDR1 and CDR2: MGHDK, SYGVNS. CDR3: CASSERREGIQYF. The CDR3 nucleotides read TGTGCCAGCAGTGAGAGACGGGAGGGCATTCAGTACTTC.

This chain links TRBV19 with TRBJ2-2, with D uncertain. The CDR3 consists of 17 residues. Germline loops: CDR1 LNHDA, CDR2 SQIVND (reference sequence). V was cut by 7 bases and J by 4 bases, with 22 bases left in between. CDR3 in amino acids: CASTKPPPGKATGELFF. As DNA, the CDR3 is TGTGCCAGTACCAAGCCGCCGCCAGGAAAGGCCACCGGGGAGCTGTTTTTT.

This rearrangement joins TRBV14 to TRBJ1-1; D is perhaps TRBD1 (5 bases). The germline CDR1 and CDR2 sequences are SGHDN and FVKESK. The ends were cut back, 2 bases at V and 4 bases at J, with 11 bases in the middle. The length of the CDR3 is 14 residues. The CDR3 nucleotides are TGTGCCAGCAGCCAACCGGGGGTGGGCACTGAAGCTTTCTTT. It is translated as CASSQPGVGTEAFF. The full variable domain, its missing parts supplied by reference TRBV14 and TRBJ1-1, is EAGVTQFPSHSVIEKGQTVTLRCDPISGHDNLYWYRRVMGKEIKFLLHFVKESKQDESGMPNNRFLAERTGGTYSTLKVQPAELEDSGVYFCASSQPGVGTEAFFGQGTRLTVV.